In its sample, the clone carrying this T cell receptor beta chain was seen a few times. At one boundary the junction diverges from the germline segment, which might be a read error. The CDR3 extends over 17 amino acids. Germline values: CDR1 SGDLS, CDR2 YYNGEE. TCRdb reprocessed the RACE reads via MiXCR and lists one record per CDR3 protein. The sample shows 75,000 to 100,000 distinct CDR3 sequences, 12% of them seen only once. This record comes from a study of human T cells and chemical hapten exposure. Time point in this sample: patch test 1, 2 weeks after DPC sensitization. Sample treatment: therapeutic diphenylcyclopropenone sensitization with weekly scalp DPC.

This specimen consisted of whole blood, obtained in connection with sensitization to the hapten diphenylcyclopropenone (DPC). V is TRBV9 and J is TRBJ2-3; 7 nucleotides align to TRBD1. This sequence originates from a woman aged 60 to 75 with alopecia areata. Some clones in this sample may be carry-over from other donors' samples. CDR3 coding DNA: TGTGCCAGCACCGTACACGACAGTTACAGGGGAGCAGATACGCAGTATTTT. Translated: CASTVHDSYRGADTQYF.